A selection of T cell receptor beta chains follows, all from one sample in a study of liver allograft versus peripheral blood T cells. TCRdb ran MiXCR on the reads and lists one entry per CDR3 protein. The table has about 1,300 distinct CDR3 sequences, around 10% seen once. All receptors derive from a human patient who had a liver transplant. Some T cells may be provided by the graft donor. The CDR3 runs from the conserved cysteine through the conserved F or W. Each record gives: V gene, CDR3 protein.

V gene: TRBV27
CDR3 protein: CASSDRVSYEQYF

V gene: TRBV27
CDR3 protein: CASSLRQGPYEQYF

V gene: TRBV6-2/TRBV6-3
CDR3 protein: CASRPQGAGELFF

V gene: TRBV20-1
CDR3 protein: CSAGPSYQPQHF

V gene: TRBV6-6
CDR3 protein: CASSYGTGGSYGYTF

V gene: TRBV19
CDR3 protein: CASSSQLASYNEQFF

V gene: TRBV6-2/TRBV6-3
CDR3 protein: CASSYGTGGLDQPQHF

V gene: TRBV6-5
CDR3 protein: CASSYSPASGRSSTGELFF

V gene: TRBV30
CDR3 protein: CAWSTPWGSSYNSPLHF

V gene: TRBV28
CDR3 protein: CASTRPGLFYEQYF

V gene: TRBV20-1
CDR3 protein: CSAGRYTF

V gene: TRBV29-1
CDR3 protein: CSVAMDRGSPLHF

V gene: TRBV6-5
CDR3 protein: CASSSPGQDEQFF

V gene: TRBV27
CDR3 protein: CARWGGYTF

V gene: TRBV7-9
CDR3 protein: CASSLGRETQYF

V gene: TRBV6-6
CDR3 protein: CASSPTGISGNTIYF

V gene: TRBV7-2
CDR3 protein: CASSLLAGDMEQYF

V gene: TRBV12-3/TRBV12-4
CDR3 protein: CASSLGTGKTEAFF

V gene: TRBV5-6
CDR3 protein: CASSRDGFQPQHF

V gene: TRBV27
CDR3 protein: CASSSYNSPLHF

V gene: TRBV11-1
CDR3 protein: CASSSFLAGERVEQFF

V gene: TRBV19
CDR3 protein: CASSIRGYPYEQYF